The sequence of this T cell receptor (beta chain) was determined in a study of T cells in Graves' hyperthyroidism and ophthalmopathy. Study information: It was at initial diagnosis, before any treatment, that peripheral blood was collected. Study outcomes and limitations: A 13 V-J model separated ophthalmopathy from stable hyperthyroidism.

Every diagnosis used clinical symptoms, serum thyroxine and TRAb, thyroid ultrasound and orbital computed tomography. As to this clonotype: Its antigen remains unidentified.

Between the trimmed V and J ends, which lost 9 bases and 5 bases, there was a span of 23 bases. This CDR3 has 16 residues. Germline lookup yields CDR1 MNHNS and CDR2 SASEGT. Amplified TCR beta CDR3 regions came from RNA transcripts. An initial round of RT-PCR targeting the TCR CDR3 relied on the HTBI primer set. One entry per CDR3 protein, called by TCRdb with MiXCR from the multiplex PCR reads. The sample includes approximately 640,000 distinct CDR3 sequences, 15% to 20% of them seen just once. The TCR sequence derives from a woman aged 25-40 years with Graves' hyperthyroidism. The chain has TRBV6-1 and TRBJ2-1; D possibly corresponds to TRBD1 (7 bases). Sequencing used blood. The CDR3 DNA is TGTGCCAGTGGGGGGACCAGGGGGAGCCCGAACAATGAGCAGTTCTTC. It translates to CASGGTRGSPNNEQFF.